Below are 21 T cell receptor beta chains sequenced from a single sample in a study of T-cell reconstitution after alpha-beta-depleted transplantation in children. Preparation of the TCRbeta library used unique molecular identifiers. TCRdb called the PCR reads again in MiXCR, with one record for every CDR3 protein. Of approximately 520,000 distinct CDR3 sequences listed, about 30% were seen once; the top ten hold roughly 2.5%. The sequences come from PBMCs from the stem cell graft donor, collected from the stem cell graft. Receptors were obtained from a human donor who donated a stem cell graft to a child with aplastic anemia.

The V call is TRBV18, the J call TRBJ2-3, with 8 bases identical to TRBD2. Germline V gene data show CDR1 as KGHSH and CDR2 as LQKENI. The CDR3 runs to 18 residues. The ends lost 1 base at V and 2 bases at J; junction bases unmatched: 11. CDR3 in amino acids: CASSPRPLAGGVTDTQYF. DNA of the CDR3: TGTGCCAGCTCACCACGCCCTCTAGCGGGTGGGGTCACAGATACGCAGTATTTT. Full variable domain (rest looked up from reference TRBV18 and TRBJ2-3): NAGVMQNPRHLVRRRGQEARLRCSPMKGHSHVYWYRQLPEEGLKFMVYLQKENIIDESGMPKERFSAEFPKEGPSILRIQQVVRGDSAAYFCASSPRPLAGGVTDTQYFGPGTRLTVL.

This chain links TRBV5-4 with TRBJ2-5, with D perhaps matching TRBD2 (6 bases). Germline values: CDR1 SGHNT, CDR2 YYREEE (reference sequence). The V end lost 4 bases, the J end lost 2 bases, and 21 bases lay between the germline ends. The CDR3 consists of 17 residues. The CDR3 coding sequence is TGTGCCAGCAGCGTGGGCGGGGCGCAGTACCTGCAAGAGACCCAGTACTTC. It yields the protein CASSVGGAQYLQETQYF.

CDR3 bases: TGTGCCACCAGCAGAAAGGACAGCGCTGGGGCCAACGTCCTGACTTTC. The encoded protein is CATSRKDSAGANVLTF. This rearrangement joins TRBV15 to TRBJ2-6; D possibly corresponds to TRBD1 (6 bases). Germline CDR1 is LNHNV and CDR2 is YYDKDF (reference sequence). The CDR3 is 16 amino acids. V was clipped by 2 bases and J by 2 bases, with 10 bases between them.

The chain has TRBV5-1 and TRBJ2-1, with 7 bases that match TRBD1. V was pared by 5 bases and J by 6 bases, with 17 bases of the junction left unmatched. Germline assignment: CDR1 SGHRS and CDR2 YFSETQ. The CDR3 is 17 amino acids. The CDR3 coding sequence is TGCGCCAGCAGTCTTCTCCCGGTCGGACAGGCCCTCAATGAGCAGTTCTTC. As protein: CASSLLPVGQALNEQFF.

DNA of the CDR3: TGTGCCAGCAGCCATAGCGGGAGTACAGATACGCAGTATTTT. It codes for CASSHSGSTDTQYF. The chain uses TRBV7-2 and TRBJ2-3; 9 positions match TRBD2. The CDR3 sequence is 14 residues long. After removal of 5 bases from V and 3 bases from J, the junction contained 3 bases not matched to a gene. The germline gives CDR1 SGHTA, CDR2 FQGNSA.

V gene TRBV7-9 combines with J gene TRBJ2-3; D unresolved. From germline, CDR1 is SEHNR and CDR2 FQNEAQ (reference sequence). The CDR3 has 16 residues. V dropped 5 bases and J dropped 0 bases, with 15 bases sitting between them. CDR3 in DNA: TGTGCCAGCAGCCCCGATGGGGTGGGAAGCACAGATACGCAGTATTTT. Protein product: CASSPDGVGSTDTQYF.

The chain employs TRBV29-1 and TRBJ1-1; D ambiguous. This CDR3 is 12 amino acids long. From germline, CDR1 is SQVTM and CDR2 ANQGSEA. Deletions cut 1 base from V and 3 bases from J, with 6 bases between. Written as DNA, the CDR3 is TGCAGCGTTGAAGGGCAGTACACTGAAGCTTTCTTT. It is translated as CSVEGQYTEAFF.

A few counts support this clonotype. The J gene is TRBJ1-4, the V gene TRBV11-2; D is uncertain. The CDR3 is 15 amino acids. Trimming took 5 bases from V and 0 from J, leaving 10 bases between them. The germline CDR1 and CDR2 sequences are SGHAT and FQNNGV. This CDR3 is CASSLRGTTNEKLFF. CDR3 bases: TGTGCCAGCAGCCTCCGCGGGACAACTAATGAAAAACTGTTTTTT.

The J gene is TRBJ1-1, the V gene TRBV20-1; TRBD1 aligns across 7 bases. V gave up 6 bases and J gave up 0 bases; unmatched junction bases: 10. CDR3 length: 15 amino acids. From germline, CDR1 is DFQATT and CDR2 SNEGSKA (reference sequence). This chain's CDR3 is CSAPRQGTMNTEAFF. The CDR3 nucleotides read TGCAGTGCCCCCCGACAGGGAACAATGAACACTGAAGCTTTCTTT.

This clonotype was detected a few times. In DNA, the CDR3 is TGTGCCAGTTGCGAGAACTTCTCCTCTGGGGCCAACGTCCTGACTTTC. As protein: CASCENFSSGANVLTF. The chain is built from TRBV19 and TRBJ2-6; D is unresolved. CDR1 and CDR2 from the germline V gene are LNHDA and SQIVND (reference sequence). The CDR3 consists of 16 residues. Between the trimmed V and J ends, which lost 8 bases and 0 bases, there was a span of 14 bases. Looking up the rest from reference TRBV19 and TRBJ2-6 gives the full variable domain: DGGITQSPKYLFRKEGQNVTLSCEQNLNHDAMYWYRQDPGQGLRLIYYSQIVNDFQKGDIAEGYSVSREKKESFPLTVTSAQKNPTAFYLCASCENFSSGANVLTFGAGSRLTVL.

A few counts support this clonotype. This chain's CDR3 is CAWSTGSTDTQYF. DNA of the CDR3: TGTGCCTGGAGTACCGGGTCCACAGATACGCAGTATTTT. The genes are TRBV30 and TRBJ2-3; D gene uncertain. The CDR3 has 13 residues. Germline lookup yields CDR1 GTSNPN and CDR2 SVGIG (reference sequence). The V gene lost 2 bases and the J gene lost 2 bases, with 8 bases spanning the gap.

This rearrangement joins TRBV19 to TRBJ1-1; unclear D gene. V gave up 4 bases and J gave up 3 bases, with 9 bases separating them. Germline V gene sequence: CDR1 LNHDA, CDR2 SQIVND (reference sequence). This CDR3 is 13 amino acids long. The CDR3 protein is CASSTQRDTEAFF. The CDR3 DNA reads as TGTGCCAGTAGTACACAAAGGGACACTGAAGCTTTCTTT.

The chain employs TRBV18 and TRBJ2-5; unclear D gene. CDR3 length equals 13 residues. Germline V lookup: CDR1 KGHSH, CDR2 LQKENI. With 8 bases removed from V and 2 bases from J, the gap between germline ends came to 12 bases. The CDR3 DNA follows: TGTGCCAGCCAGGCCGCCCAACAAGAGACCCAGTACTTC. Protein sequence: CASQAAQQETQYF.

For the CDR3, the DNA is TGTGCCAGCAGGTCCCTGGATGAGCAGTTCTTC. The encoded protein is CASRSLDEQFF. The chain combines TRBV12-3 or TRBV12-4 with TRBJ2-1; D not resolved. Trimming took 6 bases from V and 8 from J, leaving 8 bases between them. The CDR3 extends over 11 amino acids.

This clonotype was picked up a small number of times. The chain employs TRBV5-1 and TRBJ2-5; D is possibly TRBD1 or TRBD2 (5 bases each). V shed 4 bases and J shed 5 bases, with 15 bases lying between them. The length of the CDR3 is 14 residues. Germline CDR1 and CDR2: SGHRS and YFSETQ. The CDR3 loop is CASSRGGLDETQYF. CDR3 sequence (DNA): TGCGCCAGCAGCCGGGGCGGCCTCGATGAGACCCAGTACTTC.

This clonotype turned up a few times. The chain combines TRBV7-2 with TRBJ2-5; D remains ambiguous. The germline V gene has CDR1 SGHTA and CDR2 FQGNSA. CDR3 size: 11 residues. V was pared by 6 bases and J by 5 bases, with 7 bases between. The CDR3 DNA is TGTGCCAGCAGTGTTACGGAGACCCAGTACTTC. Protein product: CASSVTETQYF.

This clonotype turned up a few times. The genes are TRBV7-2 and TRBJ2-2; 8 nucleotides align to TRBD2. Trimming took 7 bases from V and 4 from J; bases not matched to a gene: 8. The germline V gene has CDR1 SGHTA and CDR2 FQGNSA. The CDR3 spans 15 residues. The CDR3 sequence: CASMGASGRTGELFF. CDR3 in DNA: TGTGCCAGCATGGGGGCTAGCGGGCGCACCGGGGAGCTGTTTTTT.

The chain combines TRBV10-3 with TRBJ2-1; 11 bases are shared with TRBD2. The J segment lost 8 bases and the V segment lost 2 bases, leaving 11 bases of the junction unmatched. The CDR3 covers 17 residues. Germline V gives CDR1 ENHRY, CDR2 SYGVKD. This CDR3 reads CAISEPYTSGRRDEQFF. The CDR3 coding sequence is TGTGCCATCAGTGAGCCCTATACTAGCGGGAGAAGGGATGAGCAGTTCTTC.

This clonotype was detected only a few times. The chain combines TRBV4-3 with TRBJ2-7, with TRBD2 as a possible D gene (6 bases). There are 15 residues in the CDR3. V lost 0 bases and J 3 bases, leaving 12 bases between the germline ends. The V gene's germline CDR1 is LGHNA and CDR2 YSLEER. CDR3 coding DNA: TGCGCCAGCAGCCAAGATCGGGGGTGGGACTACGAGCAGTACTTC. As protein: CASSQDRGWDYEQYF.

This clonotype has a handful of counts. The V and J genes are TRBV13 and TRBJ1-1, with D possibly TRBD1 on 5 matching bases. CDR3 length: 15 residues. The germline gives CDR1 PRHDT, CDR2 FYEKMQ (reference sequence). V lost 7 bases, J lost 5 bases, and 20 bases lay in between. The CDR3 loop is CASIHKRDRATEAFF. CDR3 DNA: TGTGCCAGCATCCACAAGAGGGACCGGGCAACTGAAGCTTTCTTT.

This clonotype was seen more than once but under ten times. This chain uses TRBV12-3 or TRBV12-4 with TRBJ2-2; D unclear. This CDR3 has 15 amino acids. Trimming took 6 bases from V and 5 from J, leaving 16 bases between them. CDR3 sequence reads: CASSEFHTPTGELFF. The CDR3 DNA reads TGTGCCAGCAGCGAATTCCACACCCCAACCGGGGAGCTGTTTTTT.